This TCR beta chain was identified in a study of T cell repertoires in cytomegalovirus infection. Looking at the study overall: Use of recently identified HLA-C-restricted and well-studied HLA-B-restricted CMV epitopes was part of the study.

Worth noting for this clonotype: The antigen remains undetermined.

TCRdb passed the reads through MiXCR, listing each CDR3 protein once. The data contain 95,000 to 150,000 distinct CDR3 sequences, more than 25% of them singletons. The CDR3 has 17 amino acids. With 6 bases clipped from V and 7 bases from J, the junction kept 15 bases outside the gene matches. The germline V gene encodes CDR1 SQVTM and CDR2 ANQGSEA. The chain carries TRBV29-1 and TRBJ2-2, with TRBD1 identical over 12 bases. This sequence originates from a human donor in good health (CMV status not recorded). Some clones in this sample may be carry-over from other donors' samples. The sequences come from CD8+ T cells from cultured PBMCs, collected from culture after CMV antigen stimulation. CDR3 nucleotide sequence: TGCAGCGTCCTTCGAGGAGGGGGACAGGGGGCTGGCGGGGAGCTGTTTTTT. It translates to CSVLRGGGQGAGGELFF.